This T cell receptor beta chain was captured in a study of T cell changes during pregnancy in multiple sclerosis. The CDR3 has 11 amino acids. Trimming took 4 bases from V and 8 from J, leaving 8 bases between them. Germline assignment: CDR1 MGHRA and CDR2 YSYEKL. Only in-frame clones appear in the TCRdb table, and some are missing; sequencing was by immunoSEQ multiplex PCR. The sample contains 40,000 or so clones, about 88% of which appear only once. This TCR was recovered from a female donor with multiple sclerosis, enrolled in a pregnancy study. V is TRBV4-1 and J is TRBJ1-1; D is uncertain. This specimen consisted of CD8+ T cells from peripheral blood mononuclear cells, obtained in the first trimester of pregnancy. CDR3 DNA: TGCGCCAGCAGCCTCGGGAGGGAAGCTTTCTTT. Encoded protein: CASSLGREAFF.